This T cell receptor beta chain was sequenced for a study of CD8 T cells in ankylosing spondylitis (dated by TCRdb to 2016 to 2017). For the wider study: The study set out to find disease-linked TCR variants by profiling T cell receptor beta repertoires in ankylosing spondylitis patients and healthy donors. The full study cohort was made up of approximately 27 ankylosing spondylitis patients and 108 healthy donors. Peripheral blood was sampled, and synovial fluid was also collected from ankylosing spondylitis patients. Overall study outcomes, separate from this receptor: In peripheral blood, the disease-linked clones were found at relatively low frequencies and had a CD8+ phenotype. A TCR beta motif made up of under ten highly homologous amino acid variants appeared to be characteristic of blood from ankylosing spondylitis patients. The disease-linked clones were reported to be significantly enriched in matched synovial fluid samples from ankylosing spondylitis patients. Some TCR beta motif variants had previously been reported in synovial fluid and blood of reactive arthritis patients, which suggested common disease-initiation mechanisms.

Looking up the germline V gene (reference sequence) yields CDR1 DFQATT and CDR2 SNEGSKA. Its CDR3 holds 12 amino acids, cysteine through phenylalanine. Left in the record is the CDR3 DNA by itself, 36 bases read in frame from the first base. The germline ends are 11 bases apart after V is trimmed by 5 bases and J by 5 bases. The sequencing machine was an Illumina HiSeq 2500. Quantitative 5'-RACE with molecular barcodes was the method used to prepare the TCR beta libraries. Concerning the study's data processing: To identify disease-linked TCR variants, a new computational method was used, one built on a probabilistic model of VDJ rearrangement. TCRdb applied fastp at Q25 and MiXCR to the public reads, then kept only in-frame beta chains. Duplicate CDR3 protein sequences are folded into a single record with the most common DNA and genes. None of the V and J calls come from the authors' own analysis; TCRdb made them. Across this sample there are over 200,000 distinct CDR3 sequences, with about 10% seen only once. Of the sample, about 19% is held by the ten largest clones.

This clonotype was counted a few times. Its target antigen remains unknown. No quality values exist for individual bases; no much larger clone is one base distant. The receptor was derived from a male donor with ankylosing spondylitis or in good health (not recorded which). The specimen was blood, either unsorted or a sorted T cell fraction (not recorded which). Recombination connected TRBV20-1 to TRBJ2-3, with no confident D gene call. In nucleotides, the sequence is TGCAGTGCTCCTCGTTCCGAAGATACGCAGTATTTT. This encodes CSAPRSEDTQYF.